The rows below give T cell receptor beta chains drawn from one sample of a study of blood T cell repertoires in COVID-19. This table comes from immunoSEQ multiplex PCR, and its TCRdb copy is limited to in-frame clones, with some not included. The data show roughly 300,000 clones, with just over 85% seen just once and about 4.6% held by the top ten. The source material was PBMCs or T cells enriched from blood (not recorded which). The receptor set was obtained from a man aged 30-40 years who had recovered from COVID-19. CDR3s leave out the opening cysteine and the closing phenylalanine or tryptophan. The order of the fields is J gene, V gene, D gene, CDR3 protein. A D gene is named only where the DNA matches it firmly.

TRBJ1-2,TRBV6-5,-,ASSNPGSGGYGYT
TRBJ2-1,TRBV3-1/TRBV3-2,-,ASSQEGRGRYNEQF
TRBJ2-1,TRBV5-4,TRBD1,ASSLLDRGSYNEQF
TRBJ2-7,TRBV6-1,TRBD1,ASSETGTGGNEQY
TRBJ2-3,TRBV24-1,-,ATSDYRGGSTDTQY
TRBJ1-2,TRBV14,TRBD1,ASSPRDRRLYGYT
TRBJ2-3,TRBV2,TRBD2,ASRRTSGGQGGTDTQY
TRBJ1-1,TRBV28,-,ASSLRNDRSTEAF
TRBJ2-3,TRBV11-2,-,ASSLFRLDTQY
TRBJ1-3,TRBV6-6,-,AAHREDTIY
TRBJ2-5,TRBV7-9,TRBD2,ASSLGGLAGAQETQY
TRBJ2-1,TRBV5-6,-,ASSGTSIRNEQF
TRBJ2-3,TRBV7-6,TRBD2,ASSLVNPDSGGNTQY
TRBJ1-3,TRBV7-2,TRBD1,ASSPQTGGGNTIY
TRBJ1-1,TRBV29-1,-,SVESGQGGTEAF
TRBJ1-6,TRBV11-2,-,ASSSLGQGLSYNSPLH
TRBJ2-3,TRBV7-9,TRBD1,ASMSLGQGFVSNTQY
TRBJ1-4,TRBV28,-,ASWGGGAANEKLF
TRBJ2-1,TRBV4-2,TRBD1,ASSHPTGDVNNEQF
TRBJ2-5,TRBV5-1,TRBD2,ASSFRTSGRVETQY
TRBJ2-7,TRBV5-1,-,ASSLGRGLMYEQY
TRBJ1-2,TRBV19,-,ASRDFRSNYGYT
TRBJ1-5,TRBV29-1,-,SVADGLLGNQPQH
TRBJ2-1,TRBV27,TRBD2,ASSFGTSGTYEQF
TRBJ1-1,TRBV16,-,ASSQRIRDTEAF
TRBJ2-1,TRBV5-1,-,ASSETQSSYNEQF
TRBJ1-6,TRBV5-1,TRBD1,ASSLTGQGIGNSPLH
TRBJ2-7,TRBV10-1,TRBD2,ASSDGGSLSEQY
TRBJ1-5,TRBV7-2,TRBD1,ASTMDRGNQPQH
TRBJ1-2,TRBV12-3/TRBV12-4,-,ASSPRRAYGYT
TRBJ2-3,TRBV14,-,ASSYLSWGRGTDTQY
TRBJ1-2,TRBV28,-,ASSQEVRGYT
TRBJ2-1,TRBV9,-,ASSHKFPLTESSYNEQF
TRBJ2-1,TRBV28,-,ASNTYNEQF
TRBJ2-1,TRBV10-3,-,APAGYNEQF
TRBJ1-6,TRBV27,-,ASSPPSGLGSPLH
TRBJ2-3,TRBV4-1,-,ASSQVATRGDTQY
TRBJ1-2,TRBV3-1/TRBV3-2,-,ATAPGGGNYYGYT
TRBJ1-2,TRBV18,TRBD1,ASSPRTGGKNYGYT
TRBJ1-1,TRBV19,-,ASTPGRQFTEAF
TRBJ1-2,TRBV27,-,ASSFRGANYGYT
TRBJ2-5,TRBV5-4,TRBD1,ASSRDRGQETQY
TRBJ2-2,TRBV5-1,TRBD1,ASSWTGPNTGELF
TRBJ2-1,TRBV7-2,TRBD1,ASSSGTGGRYNEQF
TRBJ1-1,TRBV9,TRBD1,ASSPRTGGTEAF
TRBJ2-7,TRBV29-1,-,SVQGRDNTPYEQY
TRBJ1-3,TRBV28,-,ASTVQGSGNTIY